Sequencing of this T cell receptor beta chain was carried out in a study of cytomegalovirus exposure and HLA in healthy donors. General study findings and limits: The study recorded fewer than 200 TCR beta chains that were cytomegalovirus-associated.

Looked up from germline, CDR1 is MDHEN and CDR2 is SYDVKM. With 10 bases clipped from V and 1 base from J, the junction kept 5 bases outside the gene matches. The CDR3 is made up of 13 amino acids. The PCR contained 60 Vbeta and 13 Jbeta primers. In the original analysis: In a later analysis, 10 million to 11 million of 65 million to 90 million unique beta chains occurred in at least two donors. Here immunoSEQ multiplex PCR was the method, and the copy in TCRdb shows in-frame clones only, minus some. Clonal size and the V and J genes are those of that table, whereas D and trimming came from the DNA. The sample holds 120,000 or so clones, approximately 71% seen once. Worth noting for this clone: Its specificity is unknown.

This sequence originates from a woman in her forties or fifties in good health and CMV-seronegative. The genes are TRBV28 and TRBJ2-3, with TRBD1 matching over 7 bases. Input material: PBMCs. CDR3 in amino acids: CATEGAGTDTQYF. The CDR3 DNA is TGTGCCACCGAGGGGGCCGGCACAGATACGCAGTATTTT.